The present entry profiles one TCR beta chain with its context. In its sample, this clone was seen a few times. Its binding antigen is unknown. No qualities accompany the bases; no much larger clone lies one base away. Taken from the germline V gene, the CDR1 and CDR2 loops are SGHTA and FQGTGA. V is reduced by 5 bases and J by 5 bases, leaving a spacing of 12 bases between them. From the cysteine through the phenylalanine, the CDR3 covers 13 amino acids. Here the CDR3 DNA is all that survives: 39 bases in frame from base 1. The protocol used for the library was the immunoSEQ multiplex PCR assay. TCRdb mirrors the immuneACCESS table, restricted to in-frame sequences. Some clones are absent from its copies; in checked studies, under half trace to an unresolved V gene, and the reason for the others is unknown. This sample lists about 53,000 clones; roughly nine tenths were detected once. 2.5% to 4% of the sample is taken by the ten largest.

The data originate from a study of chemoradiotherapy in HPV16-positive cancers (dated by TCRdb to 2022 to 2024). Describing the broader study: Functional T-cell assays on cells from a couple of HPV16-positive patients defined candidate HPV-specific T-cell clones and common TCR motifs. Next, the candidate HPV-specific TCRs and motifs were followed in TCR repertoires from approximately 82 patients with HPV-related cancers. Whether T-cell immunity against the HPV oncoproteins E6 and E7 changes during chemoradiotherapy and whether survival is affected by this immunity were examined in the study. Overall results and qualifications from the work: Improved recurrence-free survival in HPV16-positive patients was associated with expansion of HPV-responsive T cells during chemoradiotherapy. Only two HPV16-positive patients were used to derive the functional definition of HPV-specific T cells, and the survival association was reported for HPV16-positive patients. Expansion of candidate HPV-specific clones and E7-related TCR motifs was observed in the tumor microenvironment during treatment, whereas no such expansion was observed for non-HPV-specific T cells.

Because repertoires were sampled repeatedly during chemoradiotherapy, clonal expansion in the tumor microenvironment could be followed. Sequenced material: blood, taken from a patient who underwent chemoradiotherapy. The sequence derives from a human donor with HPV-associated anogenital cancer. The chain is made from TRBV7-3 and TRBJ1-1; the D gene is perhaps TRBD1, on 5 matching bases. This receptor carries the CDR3 CASSGRGKTEAFF. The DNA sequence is TGTGCCAGCAGCGGGAGGGGAAAAACTGAAGCTTTCTTT.